Listed below are T cell receptor beta chains from one sample, sequenced in a study of T cell changes during pregnancy in multiple sclerosis. Using immunoSEQ multiplex PCR, the repertoire was profiled, and TCRdb retains in-frame clones only, with some absent. The data hold 95,000 to 100,000 clones, with around 90% observed a single time. The material was peripheral blood, obtained after pregnancy. The receptors shown here come from a female donor in good health, enrolled as a control in a pregnancy study. Each CDR3 is given with its conserved first and last residue. Each record gives: J gene, V gene, clone size, D gene, CDR3 protein, CDR3 DNA. The D gene is left open where the match is weak. Some rows have no size entry. The others give once, few or many, or a class for an expanded clone.

J gene: TRBJ2-1
V gene: TRBV5-8
clone size: .
D gene: .
CDR3 protein: CASSLGEATYNEQFF
CDR3 DNA: TGTGCCAGCAGCCTCGGCGAGGCAACCTACAATGAGCAGTTCTTC

J gene: TRBJ2-1
V gene: TRBV11-1
clone size: once
D gene: TRBD2
CDR3 protein: CASSLGGLAGVDEQFF
CDR3 DNA: TGTGCCAGCAGCTTAGGCGGTCTAGCGGGAGTAGATGAGCAGTTCTTC

J gene: TRBJ2-7
V gene: TRBV19
clone size: few
D gene: TRBD1
CDR3 protein: CASSIGTGAYEQYF
CDR3 DNA: TGTGCCAGTAGTATCGGGACAGGAGCCTACGAGCAGTACTTC

J gene: TRBJ2-3
V gene: TRBV2
clone size: .
D gene: TRBD2
CDR3 protein: CASSPIFRGGQDTQYF
CDR3 DNA: TGTGCCAGCAGTCCTATTTTTCGGGGGGGCCAAGATACGCAGTATTTT

J gene: TRBJ2-7
V gene: TRBV7-8
clone size: once
D gene: TRBD1
CDR3 protein: CASVARGRYEQYF
CDR3 DNA: TGTGCCAGCGTGGCGAGGGGGCGGTACGAGCAGTACTTC

J gene: TRBJ2-1
V gene: TRBV7-9
clone size: .
D gene: TRBD2
CDR3 protein: CASAGFGTTRWDSYNEQFF
CDR3 DNA: TGTGCCAGCGCCGGCTTCGGGACTACTCGCTGGGACTCCTACAATGAGCAGTTCTTC

J gene: TRBJ2-5
V gene: TRBV28
clone size: .
D gene: TRBD2
CDR3 protein: CASSTQREGRETQYF
CDR3 DNA: TGTGCCAGCAGTACCCAGCGGGAGGGCCGGGAGACCCAGTACTTC

J gene: TRBJ2-7
V gene: TRBV5-4
clone size: .
D gene: .
CDR3 protein: CASKPQGTDEQYF
CDR3 DNA: TGTGCCAGCAAGCCTCAGGGTACCGACGAGCAGTACTTC

J gene: TRBJ2-3
V gene: TRBV9
clone size: .
D gene: .
CDR3 protein: CASSPRGWGTDTQYF
CDR3 DNA: TGTGCCAGCAGCCCACGGGGGTGGGGCACAGATACGCAGTATTTT

J gene: TRBJ2-1
V gene: TRBV19
clone size: .
D gene: .
CDR3 protein: CASRQPTGFNEQFF
CDR3 DNA: TGTGCCAGTAGACAACCGACAGGCTTCAATGAGCAGTTCTTC

J gene: TRBJ2-7
V gene: TRBV11-2
clone size: .
D gene: .
CDR3 protein: CASSLGGDYEQYF
CDR3 DNA: TGTGCCAGCAGCTTGGGCGGGGACTACGAGCAGTACTTC

J gene: TRBJ2-7
V gene: TRBV7-9
clone size: .
D gene: TRBD2
CDR3 protein: CASSPPSGSYEQYF
CDR3 DNA: TGTGCCAGCAGCCCGCCTAGCGGGAGCTACGAGCAGTACTTC

J gene: TRBJ2-7
V gene: TRBV15
clone size: .
D gene: TRBD2
CDR3 protein: CATTGGLAGAGEQYF
CDR3 DNA: TGTGCCACCACCGGGGGACTAGCGGGAGCGGGCGAGCAGTACTTC

J gene: TRBJ2-7
V gene: TRBV27
clone size: .
D gene: TRBD2
CDR3 protein: CASSLGGRALEQYF
CDR3 DNA: TGTGCCAGCAGTTTAGGCGGGAGAGCTCTGGAACAGTACTTC

J gene: TRBJ2-3
V gene: TRBV6-1
clone size: .
D gene: TRBD1
CDR3 protein: CASSAMGQGADTQYF
CDR3 DNA: TGTGCCAGCAGTGCTATGGGACAGGGAGCAGATACGCAGTATTTT

J gene: TRBJ2-7
V gene: TRBV11-2
clone size: once
D gene: .
CDR3 protein: CASSLIPGYGYEQYF
CDR3 DNA: TGTGCCAGCAGCTTAATTCCGGGGTACGGCTACGAGCAGTACTTC

J gene: TRBJ1-5
V gene: TRBV19
clone size: .
D gene: .
CDR3 protein: CASSGGGAYSNQPQHF
CDR3 DNA: TGTGCCAGTAGTGGGGGAGGAGCTTATAGCAATCAGCCCCAGCATTTT

J gene: TRBJ2-7
V gene: TRBV25-1
clone size: .
D gene: TRBD2
CDR3 protein: CARGKKWVTSDHEQYF
CDR3 DNA: TGTGCCAGGGGTAAGAAATGGGTAACTAGCGATCACGAGCAGTACTTC

J gene: TRBJ2-3
V gene: TRBV6-5
clone size: .
D gene: .
CDR3 protein: CASSQLDTQYF
CDR3 DNA: TGTGCCAGCAGTCAATTAGATACGCAGTATTTT

J gene: TRBJ1-2
V gene: TRBV2
clone size: .
D gene: .
CDR3 protein: CASSDSQGSGYTF
CDR3 DNA: TGTGCCAGCAGTGACAGTCAGGGAAGTGGCTACACCTTC

J gene: TRBJ2-2
V gene: TRBV6-5
clone size: .
D gene: TRBD2
CDR3 protein: CASRGGTPGELFF
CDR3 DNA: TGTGCCAGCCGGGGGGGAACTCCCGGGGAGCTGTTTTTT

J gene: TRBJ2-2
V gene: TRBV2
clone size: .
D gene: .
CDR3 protein: CASSQEEINTGELFF
CDR3 DNA: TGTGCCAGCAGTCAGGAAGAAATTAACACCGGGGAGCTGTTTTTT

J gene: TRBJ1-5
V gene: TRBV5-6
clone size: .
D gene: .
CDR3 protein: CASSSWRSRQPQHF
CDR3 DNA: TGTGCCAGCAGCTCCTGGAGGTCACGGCAGCCCCAGCATTTT

J gene: TRBJ2-7
V gene: TRBV9
clone size: .
D gene: .
CDR3 protein: CASSVSEGGYEQYF
CDR3 DNA: TGTGCCAGCAGCGTATCCGAGGGAGGCTACGAGCAGTACTTC

J gene: TRBJ2-3
V gene: TRBV15
clone size: .
D gene: TRBD2
CDR3 protein: CATSRDGLAGVGDTQYF
CDR3 DNA: TGTGCCACCAGCAGAGATGGACTAGCGGGAGTGGGAGATACGCAGTATTTT

J gene: TRBJ2-5
V gene: TRBV28
clone size: .
D gene: .
CDR3 protein: CASRAEEETQYF
CDR3 DNA: TGTGCCAGCAGAGCGGAGGAAGAGACCCAGTACTTC

J gene: TRBJ2-7
V gene: TRBV6-4
clone size: .
D gene: .
CDR3 protein: CASSDKGEDWDYEQYF
CDR3 DNA: TGTGCCAGCAGTGACAAGGGAGAGGACTGGGACTACGAGCAGTACTTC

J gene: TRBJ2-3
V gene: TRBV13
clone size: .
D gene: .
CDR3 protein: CASSDGIDDTQYF
CDR3 DNA: TGTGCCAGCAGCGACGGGATTGACGATACGCAGTATTTT

J gene: TRBJ2-1
V gene: TRBV7-9
clone size: .
D gene: TRBD2
CDR3 protein: CASIAGGHNEQFF
CDR3 DNA: TGTGCCAGTATAGCGGGGGGCCACAATGAGCAGTTCTTC

J gene: TRBJ2-3
V gene: TRBV5-1
clone size: .
D gene: .
CDR3 protein: CASSLAGSSTDTQYF
CDR3 DNA: TGCGCCAGCAGCTTGGCGGGGTCTAGCACAGATACGCAGTATTTT

J gene: TRBJ1-1
V gene: TRBV13
clone size: .
D gene: .
CDR3 protein: CASSPPGSTEAFF
CDR3 DNA: TGTGCCAGCAGCCCCCCGGGGTCCACTGAAGCTTTCTTT

J gene: TRBJ2-1
V gene: TRBV6-4
clone size: .
D gene: TRBD2
CDR3 protein: CASSLAFDWNEQFF
CDR3 DNA: TGTGCCAGCTCACTAGCGTTCGACTGGAATGAGCAGTTCTTC

J gene: TRBJ2-3
V gene: TRBV13
clone size: .
D gene: .
CDR3 protein: CASSLSSRGTDTQYF
CDR3 DNA: TGTGCCAGCAGCTTAAGTTCGCGGGGCACAGATACGCAGTATTTT

J gene: TRBJ2-7
V gene: TRBV6-5
clone size: .
D gene: .
CDR3 protein: CASSYLTGTYEQYF
CDR3 DNA: TGTGCCAGCAGTTACCTAACAGGGACCTACGAGCAGTACTTC

J gene: TRBJ1-2
V gene: TRBV2
clone size: .
D gene: .
CDR3 protein: CASTREFDYGYTF
CDR3 DNA: TGCGCCAGCACGAGGGAATTTGACTATGGCTACACCTTC

J gene: TRBJ2-1
V gene: TRBV9
clone size: .
D gene: TRBD2
CDR3 protein: CASSSGTSGIREQFF
CDR3 DNA: TGTGCCAGCAGCTCCGGGACTAGCGGGATTCGAGAGCAGTTCTTC

J gene: TRBJ2-7
V gene: TRBV7-9
clone size: .
D gene: .
CDR3 protein: CASSRGGAYEQYF
CDR3 DNA: TGTGCCAGCAGCCGGGGTGGGGCCTACGAGCAGTACTTC

J gene: TRBJ2-7
V gene: TRBV6-5
clone size: .
D gene: TRBD2
CDR3 protein: CASSSLGTSAYEQYF
CDR3 DNA: TGTGCCAGCAGTTCCCTCGGGACTAGCGCCTACGAGCAGTACTTC

J gene: TRBJ2-1
V gene: TRBV6-1
clone size: .
D gene: TRBD1
CDR3 protein: CASSVDRGSDEQFF
CDR3 DNA: TGTGCCAGCAGTGTGGACAGGGGGAGTGATGAGCAGTTCTTC

J gene: TRBJ1-1
V gene: TRBV10-3
clone size: .
D gene: TRBD1
CDR3 protein: CAAGTGEEAFF
CDR3 DNA: TGTGCCGCCGGGACAGGGGAGGAAGCTTTCTTT

J gene: TRBJ2-3
V gene: TRBV10-2
clone size: .
D gene: TRBD2
CDR3 protein: CASSESGGGATDTQYF
CDR3 DNA: TGCGCCAGCAGTGAGTCGGGCGGGGGGGCTACAGATACGCAGTATTTT

J gene: TRBJ2-2
V gene: TRBV5-6
clone size: .
D gene: TRBD1
CDR3 protein: CASRKRTGAGTGELFF
CDR3 DNA: TGTGCCAGCAGGAAGCGTACAGGGGCGGGCACCGGGGAGCTGTTTTTT

J gene: TRBJ2-1
V gene: TRBV6-6
clone size: .
D gene: TRBD2
CDR3 protein: CASSPAGGSSYNEQFF
CDR3 DNA: TGTGCCAGCAGCCCTGCGGGGGGGAGCTCCTACAATGAGCAGTTCTTC

J gene: TRBJ2-1
V gene: TRBV5-1
clone size: .
D gene: TRBD2
CDR3 protein: CASSHHGTSGYNEQFF
CDR3 DNA: TGCGCCAGCAGCCACCACGGGACTAGCGGATACAATGAGCAGTTCTTC

J gene: TRBJ2-5
V gene: TRBV25-1
clone size: once
D gene: .
CDR3 protein: CASSDPQGPQETQYF
CDR3 DNA: TGTGCCAGCAGTGATCCACAGGGCCCACAAGAGACCCAGTACTTC

J gene: TRBJ1-5
V gene: TRBV19
clone size: few
D gene: TRBD1
CDR3 protein: CATADRGNRPQHF
CDR3 DNA: TGTGCCACCGCGGACAGGGGTAATCGGCCCCAGCATTTT

J gene: TRBJ2-7
V gene: TRBV6-5
clone size: .
D gene: TRBD1
CDR3 protein: CASRTGGYGIDEQYF
CDR3 DNA: TGTGCCAGCAGGACAGGGGGTTACGGGATCGACGAGCAGTACTTC

J gene: TRBJ1-6
V gene: TRBV9
clone size: .
D gene: .
CDR3 protein: CASSNTGGSPLHF
CDR3 DNA: TGTGCCAGCAGCAATACCGGGGGGAGCCCCCTCCACTTT

J gene: TRBJ2-5
V gene: TRBV6-6
clone size: .
D gene: .
CDR3 protein: CASSPQKETQYF
CDR3 DNA: TGTGCCAGCAGTCCCCAGAAAGAGACCCAGTACTTC

J gene: TRBJ1-4
V gene: TRBV30
clone size: few
D gene: .
CDR3 protein: CAWSDPTGFRGKLFF
CDR3 DNA: TGTGCCTGGAGTGACCCCACCGGTTTCAGGGGAAAACTGTTTTTT

J gene: TRBJ2-7
V gene: TRBV7-2
clone size: .
D gene: .
CDR3 protein: CASSFMTTPYEQYF
CDR3 DNA: TGTGCCAGCAGCTTCATGACAACTCCCTACGAGCAGTACTTC

J gene: TRBJ1-3
V gene: TRBV27
clone size: .
D gene: TRBD1
CDR3 protein: CASSFQGARGNTIYF
CDR3 DNA: TGTGCCAGCAGTTTTCAGGGGGCGAGGGGAAACACCATATATTTT

J gene: TRBJ2-2
V gene: TRBV5-6
clone size: .
D gene: .
CDR3 protein: CASSSDLAPNTGELFF
CDR3 DNA: TGTGCCAGCAGCTCCGATCTAGCGCCCAACACCGGGGAGCTGTTTTTT

J gene: TRBJ1-2
V gene: TRBV29-1
clone size: .
D gene: .
CDR3 protein: CSVSTGPGYGYTF
CDR3 DNA: TGCAGCGTCTCAACAGGGCCCGGGTATGGCTACACCTTC